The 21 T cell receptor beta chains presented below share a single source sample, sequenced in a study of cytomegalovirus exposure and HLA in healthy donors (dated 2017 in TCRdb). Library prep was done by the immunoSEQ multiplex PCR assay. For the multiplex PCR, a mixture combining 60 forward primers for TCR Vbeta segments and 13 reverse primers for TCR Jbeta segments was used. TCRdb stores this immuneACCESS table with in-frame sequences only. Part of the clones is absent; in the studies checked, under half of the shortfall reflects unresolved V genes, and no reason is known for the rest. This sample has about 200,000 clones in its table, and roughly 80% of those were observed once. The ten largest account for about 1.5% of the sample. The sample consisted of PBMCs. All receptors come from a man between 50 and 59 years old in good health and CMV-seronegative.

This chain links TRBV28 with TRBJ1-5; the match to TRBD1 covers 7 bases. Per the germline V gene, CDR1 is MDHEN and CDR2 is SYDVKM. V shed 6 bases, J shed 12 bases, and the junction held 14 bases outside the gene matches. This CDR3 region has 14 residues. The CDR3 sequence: CASRSRQGYWLQHF. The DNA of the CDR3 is TGTGCCAGCAGAAGTCGACAGGGATATTGGCTCCAGCATTTT.

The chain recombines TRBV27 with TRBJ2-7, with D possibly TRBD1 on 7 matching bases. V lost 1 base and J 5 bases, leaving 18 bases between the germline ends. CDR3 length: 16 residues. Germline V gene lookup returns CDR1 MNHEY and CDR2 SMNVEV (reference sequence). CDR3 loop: CASSLWAQTGRNEQYF. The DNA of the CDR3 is TGTGCCAGCAGTTTATGGGCCCAGACAGGGAGGAACGAGCAGTACTTC.

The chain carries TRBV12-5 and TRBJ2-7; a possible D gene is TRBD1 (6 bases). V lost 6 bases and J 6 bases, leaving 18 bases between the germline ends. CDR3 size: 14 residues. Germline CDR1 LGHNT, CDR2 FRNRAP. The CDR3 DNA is TGTGCTAGTGGCCCAGACAGGACCAGGAGCGAGCAGTACTTC. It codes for CASGPDRTRSEQYF.

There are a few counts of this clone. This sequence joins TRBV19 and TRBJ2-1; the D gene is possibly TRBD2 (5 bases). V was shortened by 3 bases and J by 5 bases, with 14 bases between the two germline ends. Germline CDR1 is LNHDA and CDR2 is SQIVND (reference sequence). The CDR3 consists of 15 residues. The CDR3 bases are TGTGCCAGTAGTATCTCGGTAGCGACGAACAATGAGCAGTTCTTC. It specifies CASSISVATNNEQFF.

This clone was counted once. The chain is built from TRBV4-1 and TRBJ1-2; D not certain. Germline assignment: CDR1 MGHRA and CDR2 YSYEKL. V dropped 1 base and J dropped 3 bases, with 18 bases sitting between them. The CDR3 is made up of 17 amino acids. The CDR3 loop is CASSQAYAEALDYGYTF. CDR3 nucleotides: TGCGCCAGCAGCCAAGCATATGCCGAGGCCTTGGACTATGGCTACACCTTC.

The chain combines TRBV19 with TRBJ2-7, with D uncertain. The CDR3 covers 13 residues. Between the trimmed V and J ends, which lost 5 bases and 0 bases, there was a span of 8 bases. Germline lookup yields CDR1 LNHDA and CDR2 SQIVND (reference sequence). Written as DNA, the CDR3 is TGTGCCAGTAGTCAAGAGAGCTCCTACGAGCAGTACTTC. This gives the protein CASSQESSYEQYF.

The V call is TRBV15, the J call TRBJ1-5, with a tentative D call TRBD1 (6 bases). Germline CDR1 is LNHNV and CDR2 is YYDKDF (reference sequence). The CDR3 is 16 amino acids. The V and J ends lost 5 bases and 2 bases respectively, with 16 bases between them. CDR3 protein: CATSWKDRRGNQPQHF. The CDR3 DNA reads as TGTGCCACCAGCTGGAAAGACAGGCGGGGCAATCAGCCCCAGCATTTT.

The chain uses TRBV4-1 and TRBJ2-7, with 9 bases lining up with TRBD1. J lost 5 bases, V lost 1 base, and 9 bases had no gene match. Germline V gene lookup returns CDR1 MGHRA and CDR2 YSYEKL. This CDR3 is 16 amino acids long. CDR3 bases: TGCGCCAGCAGCCAAGGTCCCGGACAGGGGTTGAACGAGCAGTACTTC. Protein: CASSQGPGQGLNEQYF.

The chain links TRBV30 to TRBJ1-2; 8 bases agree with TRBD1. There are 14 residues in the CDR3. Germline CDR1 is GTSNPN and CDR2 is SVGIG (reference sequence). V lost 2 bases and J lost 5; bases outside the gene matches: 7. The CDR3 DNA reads TGTGCCTGGAGTCCAGGGGGCCCGGGGTATGGCTACACCTTC. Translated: CAWSPGGPGYGYTF.

In DNA, the CDR3 is TGCGCCAGCAGCTTGGGTGGCACCAACTATGGCTACACCTTC. The encoded protein is CASSLGGTNYGYTF. The chain carries TRBV5-1 and TRBJ1-2; D not certain. Germline loops: CDR1 SGHRS, CDR2 YFSETQ. The length of the CDR3 is 14 residues. V shed 0 bases and J shed 2 bases, with 8 bases lying between them.

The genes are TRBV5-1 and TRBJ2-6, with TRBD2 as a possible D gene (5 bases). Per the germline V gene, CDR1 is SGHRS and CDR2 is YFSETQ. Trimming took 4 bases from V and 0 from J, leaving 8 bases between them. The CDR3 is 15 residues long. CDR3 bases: TGCGCCAGCAGCGGTGGGAGCTCTGGGGCCAACGTCCTGACTTTC. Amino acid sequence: CASSGGSSGANVLTF.

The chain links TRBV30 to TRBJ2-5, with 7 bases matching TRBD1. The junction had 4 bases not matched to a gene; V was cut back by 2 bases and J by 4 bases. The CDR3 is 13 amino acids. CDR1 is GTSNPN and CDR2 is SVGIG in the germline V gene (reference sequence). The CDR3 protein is CAWSRQGRETQYF. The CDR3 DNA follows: TGTGCCTGGAGTCGACAGGGCCGAGAGACCCAGTACTTC. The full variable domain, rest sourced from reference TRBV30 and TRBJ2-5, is SQTIHQWPATLVQPVGSPLSLECTVEGTSNPNLYWYRQAAGRGLQLLFYSVGIGQISSEVPQNLSASRPQDRQFILSSKKLLLSDSGFYLCAWSRQGRETQYFGPGTRLLVL.

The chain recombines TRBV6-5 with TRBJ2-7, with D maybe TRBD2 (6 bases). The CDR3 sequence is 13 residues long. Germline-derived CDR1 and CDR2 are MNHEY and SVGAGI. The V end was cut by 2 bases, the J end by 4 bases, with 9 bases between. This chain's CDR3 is CASSYAGGYEQYF. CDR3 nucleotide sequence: TGTGCCAGCAGTTACGCCGGGGGATACGAGCAGTACTTC.

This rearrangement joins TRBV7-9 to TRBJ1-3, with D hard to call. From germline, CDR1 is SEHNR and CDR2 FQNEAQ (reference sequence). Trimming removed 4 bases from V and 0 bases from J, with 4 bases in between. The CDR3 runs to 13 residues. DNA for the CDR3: TGTGCCAGCAGCTCTTTCTCTGGAAACACCATATATTTT. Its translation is CASSSFSGNTIYF.

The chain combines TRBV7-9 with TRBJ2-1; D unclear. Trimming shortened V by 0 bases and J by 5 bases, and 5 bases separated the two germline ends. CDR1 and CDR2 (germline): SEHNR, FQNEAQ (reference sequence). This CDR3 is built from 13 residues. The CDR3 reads CASSLAENNEQFF. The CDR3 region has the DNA TGTGCCAGCAGCTTAGCAGAGAACAATGAGCAGTTCTTC.

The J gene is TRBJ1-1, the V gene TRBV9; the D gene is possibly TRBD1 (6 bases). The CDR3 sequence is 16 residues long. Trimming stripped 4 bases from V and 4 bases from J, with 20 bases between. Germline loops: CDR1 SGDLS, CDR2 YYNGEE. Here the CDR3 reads CASSPRENRASTEAFF. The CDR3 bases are TGTGCCAGCAGCCCAAGGGAGAACAGGGCCTCCACTGAAGCTTTCTTT.

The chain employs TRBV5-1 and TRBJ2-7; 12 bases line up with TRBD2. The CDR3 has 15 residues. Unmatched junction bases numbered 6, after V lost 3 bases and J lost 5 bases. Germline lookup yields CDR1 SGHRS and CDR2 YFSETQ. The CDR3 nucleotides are TGCGCCAGCAGCTCCGCTAGCGGGAGGGCCGACGAGCAGTACTTC. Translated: CASSSASGRADEQYF. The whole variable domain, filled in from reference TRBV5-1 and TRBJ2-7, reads KAGVTQTPRYLIKTRGQQVTLSCSPISGHRSVSWYQQTPGQGLQFLFEYFSETQRNKGNFPGRFSGRQFSNSRSEMNVSTLELGDSALYLCASSSASGRADEQYFGPGTRLTVT.

CDR3 region: CASSRDRHDGYTF. CDR3 nucleotide sequence: TGTGCCAGCAGCCGGGACAGGCATGACGGCTACACCTTC. The chain combines TRBV27 with TRBJ1-2, with 8 positions matching TRBD1. The V gene's germline CDR1 is MNHEY and CDR2 SMNVEV (reference sequence). The CDR3 is 13 amino acids. The junction had 8 bases not matched to a gene; V was cut back by 6 bases and J by 8 bases.

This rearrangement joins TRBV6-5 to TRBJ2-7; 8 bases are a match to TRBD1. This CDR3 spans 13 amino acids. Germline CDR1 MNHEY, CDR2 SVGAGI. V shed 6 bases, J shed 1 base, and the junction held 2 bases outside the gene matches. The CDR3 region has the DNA TGTGCCAGCAGACAGGGGGATTCCTACGAGCAGTACTTC. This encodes CASRQGDSYEQYF.

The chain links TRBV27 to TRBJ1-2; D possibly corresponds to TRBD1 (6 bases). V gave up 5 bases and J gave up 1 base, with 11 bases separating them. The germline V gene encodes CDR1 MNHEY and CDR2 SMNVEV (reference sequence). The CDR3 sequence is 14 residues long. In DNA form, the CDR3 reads TGTGCCAGCAGTGCACCAGGGGATAACTATGGCTACACCTTC. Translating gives CASSAPGDNYGYTF.

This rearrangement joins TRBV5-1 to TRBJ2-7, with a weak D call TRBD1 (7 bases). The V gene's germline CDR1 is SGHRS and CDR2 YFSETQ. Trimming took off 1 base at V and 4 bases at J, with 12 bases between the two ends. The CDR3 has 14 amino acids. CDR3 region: CASSLNRGLYEQYF. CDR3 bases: TGCGCCAGCAGCTTGAACAGGGGACTTTACGAGCAGTACTTC.